The 22 T cell receptor beta chains below come from one sample, sequenced in a study of blood T cells in healthy people across ages. For the second PCR, which ran for about 7 to 12 cycles, a sample-barcoded 5' primer and a J-beta primer mix were used. TCRdb re-analysed the 5' RACE reads in MiXCR, keeping a single row per CDR3 protein. This table has some 640,000 distinct CDR3 sequences, approximately 49% appearing once. The sample taken for sequencing was blood. These receptors were obtained from an older woman in good health.

This clonotype was observed a handful of times. The rearrangement links TRBV20-1 to TRBJ2-7, with D maybe TRBD1 (5 bases). The CDR3 runs to 13 residues. CDR1 and CDR2 from the germline V gene are DFQATT and SNEGSKA (reference sequence). V dropped 4 bases and J dropped 3 bases, with 13 bases sitting between them. CDR3 bases: TGCAGTGCTACGGCAGGGTTTAACTACGAGCAGTACTTC. It encodes CSATAGFNYEQYF.

V usage is TRBV7-3 and J usage is TRBJ2-7; no reliable D call. Deletions cut 5 bases from V and 6 bases from J, with 14 bases between. The germline CDR1 and CDR2 sequences are SGHTA and FQGTGA. The CDR3 consists of 13 residues. CDR3 in DNA: TGTGCCAGCAGCCACCGCCCCTCTCTCGAGCAGTACTTC. Protein product: CASSHRPSLEQYF.

The chain has TRBV29-1 and TRBJ1-1; the D is unclear. Between the trimmed V and J ends, which lost 5 bases and 0 bases, there was a span of 13 bases. Per germline, CDR1 SQVTM and CDR2 ANQGSEA. The CDR3 is 14 amino acids. CDR3 region: CSVLKNNMNTEAFF. The CDR3 coding sequence is TGCAGCGTTCTTAAGAATAACATGAACACTGAAGCTTTCTTT. Combining the CDR3 with reference TRBV29-1 and TRBJ1-1 gives the whole variable domain SAVISQKPSRDICQRGTSLTIQCQVDSQVTMMFWYRQQPGQSLTLIATANQGSEATYESGFVIDKFPISRPNLTFSTLTVSNMSPEDSSIYLCSVLKNNMNTEAFFGQGTRLTVV.

The rearrangement links TRBV6-2 or TRBV6-3 to TRBJ2-1; no firm D call. Trimming left V 6 bases short and J 0 bases short, with 9 bases between. The CDR3 has 14 amino acids. CDR1 is MNHEY and CDR2 is SVGEGT in the germline V gene. The CDR3 is CASSAWNSYNEQFF. CDR3 nucleotides: TGTGCCAGCAGCGCCTGGAACTCCTACAATGAGCAGTTCTTC.

V gene TRBV20-1 combines with J gene TRBJ2-7; the D is unclear. The V gene lost 5 bases and the J gene lost 3 bases, with 17 bases spanning the gap. Looked up from germline, CDR1 is DFQATT and CDR2 is SNEGSKA (reference sequence). This CDR3 comprises 14 residues. For the CDR3, the DNA is TGCAGTGCTCCTCTGACCCTTAACAGCTACGAGCAGTACTTC. It specifies CSAPLTLNSYEQYF.

The rearrangement joins TRBV28 to TRBJ1-6; weak D call: TRBD1 (5 bases). The CDR3 contains 16 residues. V dropped 8 bases and J dropped 0 bases, with 14 bases sitting between them. Looked up from germline, CDR1 is MDHEN and CDR2 is SYDVKM. CDR3 DNA: TGTGCCAGCCGGAGGGGTCGGAGCTCCTATAATTCACCCCTCCACTTT. Translating it yields CASRRGRSSYNSPLHF.

This sequence joins TRBV20-1 and TRBJ1-2, with a weak D call TRBD1 (5 bases). The CDR3 spans 11 residues. V was clipped by 7 bases and J by 6 bases, with 12 bases between them. The V gene's germline CDR1 is DFQATT and CDR2 SNEGSKA (reference sequence). The CDR3 reads CSGRTRHGYTF. The CDR3 nucleotides are TGCAGTGGCCGGACAAGGCATGGCTACACCTTC.

Ten or more counts support this clonotype. The genes are TRBV29-1 and TRBJ1-1; possibly TRBD1 for D (6 bases). The CDR3 contains 11 residues. Looked up from germline, CDR1 is SQVTM and CDR2 is ANQGSEA. V was cut by 0 bases and J by 10 bases, with 9 bases left in between. The CDR3 protein is CSVEEAGVAFF. The CDR3 region has the DNA TGCAGCGTTGAAGAAGCAGGGGTAGCTTTCTTT.

The chain joins TRBV20-1 to TRBJ1-2; D is possibly TRBD1 (5 bases). The CDR3 is made up of 13 amino acids. Germline assignment: CDR1 DFQATT and CDR2 SNEGSKA (reference sequence). V lost 0 bases and J 4 bases, leaving 9 bases between the germline ends. The CDR3 here is CSARDATAYGYTF. DNA of the CDR3: TGCAGTGCTAGAGATGCGACAGCCTATGGCTACACCTTC.

This rearrangement joins TRBV5-1 to TRBJ1-2; D gene uncertain. V lost 4 bases to trimming and J lost 6 bases, with 16 bases between them. The CDR3 contains 14 residues. The germline CDR1 and CDR2 sequences are SGHRS and YFSETQ. Here the CDR3 reads CASSPLAGFDGYTF. Written as DNA, the CDR3 is TGCGCCAGCAGCCCCCTTGCTGGGTTCGATGGCTACACCTTC.

The V and J genes are TRBV20-1 and TRBJ2-7; TRBD2 aligns across 9 bases. The germline V gene has CDR1 DFQATT and CDR2 SNEGSKA (reference sequence). There are 14 residues in the CDR3. The trim removed 8 bases at V and 2 bases at J, leaving 10 bases unmatched. CDR3 loop: CSSSTSGHAYEQYF. The CDR3 nucleotides read TGCAGTTCTTCAACTAGCGGGCACGCCTACGAGCAGTACTTC.

The chain uses TRBV2 and TRBJ2-6; tentatively, D is TRBD1 or TRBD2 (5 bases each). This CDR3 has 14 residues. From germline, CDR1 is SNHLY and CDR2 FYNNEI. The ends were cut back, 6 bases at V and 9 bases at J, with 15 bases in the middle. The CDR3 nucleotides are TGTGCCAGCAGGCCCACGGGGACCCACAACGTCCTGACTTTC. Translation gives CASRPTGTHNVLTF.

V usage is TRBV15 and J usage is TRBJ2-5; a possible D gene is TRBD2 (6 bases). Deletions cut 5 bases from V and 11 bases from J, with 27 bases between. Looked up from germline, CDR1 is LNHNV and CDR2 is YYDKDF (reference sequence). CDR3 size: 16 residues. The CDR3, as DNA: TGTGCCACCAGCCGAAGTTTGGGGACTCGATACAATGAGCAGTACTTC. Protein product: CATSRSLGTRYNEQYF.

The rearrangement links TRBV5-6 to TRBJ2-5, with 13 bases matching TRBD2. The V gene end was trimmed by 2 bases and the J gene end by 5 bases; junction bases not matched to a gene: 6. The CDR3 contains 16 residues. Germline V gives CDR1 SGHDT, CDR2 YYEEEE. The CDR3 sequence: CASSLGLAGVRETQYF. The CDR3 bases are TGTGCCAGCAGCTTAGGACTAGCGGGAGTTCGGGAGACCCAGTACTTC.

In its sample, this clonotype was seen once. The genes are TRBV6-1 and TRBJ2-1; TRBD1 or TRBD2 may be the D gene (6 bases each). Germline lookup yields CDR1 MNHNS and CDR2 SASEGT. Trimming took 5 bases from V and 9 from J, leaving 23 bases between them. The CDR3 spans 16 residues. The DNA for the CDR3 is TGTGCCAGCAGTAAGGATCCGGGGGCTCGAACCCGTGAGCAGTTCTTC. Translation gives CASSKDPGARTREQFF.

A few counts support this clonotype. The chain carries TRBV7-9 and TRBJ2-7; 13 bases match TRBD2. From germline, CDR1 is SEHNR and CDR2 FQNEAQ (reference sequence). CDR3 length equals 16 residues. Trimming at V came to 4 bases and at J to 6 bases, leaving 9 bases not matched to a gene. CDR3 protein: CASSSGLAGLEGEQYF. Written as DNA, the CDR3 is TGTGCCAGCAGCTCGGGACTAGCGGGATTGGAAGGCGAGCAGTACTTC. The complete variable domain, with remaining parts taken from reference TRBV7-9 and TRBJ2-7, reads DTGVSQNPRHKITKRGQNVTFRCDPISEHNRLYWYRQTLGQGPEFLTYFQNEAQLEKSRLLSDRFSAERPKGSFSTLEIQRTEQGDSAMYLCASSSGLAGLEGEQYFGPGTRLTVT.

This chain connects TRBV20-1 to TRBJ1-1; D is perhaps TRBD1 (5 bases). Per germline, CDR1 DFQATT and CDR2 SNEGSKA (reference sequence). Between the trimmed V and J ends, which lost 5 bases and 4 bases, there was a span of 11 bases. This CDR3 has 12 residues. This CDR3 reads CSAGGWVTEAFF. CDR3 nucleotides: TGCAGTGCTGGGGGTTGGGTCACTGAAGCTTTCTTT.

This clonotype showed up just a few times. The chain combines TRBV27 with TRBJ2-7; no clear D gene. Trimming took 4 bases from V and 3 from J, leaving 16 bases between them. Germline CDR1 reads MNHEY; CDR2 reads SMNVEV (reference sequence). The CDR3 runs 15 residues. The DNA of the CDR3 is TGTGCCAGCAGTTCACCCCCCCGCACGGGCTACGAGCAGTACTTC. Translation: CASSSPPRTGYEQYF.

The CDR3 DNA is TGCAGCGATCACCGGGACAGCGGCTATGGCTACACCTTC. Translating gives CSDHRDSGYGYTF. The J gene is TRBJ1-2, the V gene TRBV29-1, with 7 bases identical to TRBD1. Germline V gene data show CDR1 as SQVTM and CDR2 as ANQGSEA. The CDR3 totals 13 residues. The V and J ends lost 7 bases and 4 bases, in that order; junction bases with no gene match: 9.

The J gene is TRBJ2-3, the V gene TRBV30; a possible D gene is TRBD1 (5 bases). Trimming shortened V by 7 bases and J by 4 bases, and 15 bases separated the two germline ends. This CDR3 is built from 13 residues. Germline CDR1 and CDR2: GTSNPN and SVGIG (reference sequence). CDR3 coding DNA: TGTGCCTTTAGTGACAGATCCCCAGATACGCAGTATTTT. This encodes CAFSDRSPDTQYF.

This rearrangement joins TRBV2 to TRBJ2-1, with 7 bases that match TRBD2. Trimming removed 6 bases from V and 6 bases from J; junction bases left unmatched: 8. The germline CDR1 and CDR2 sequences are SNHLY and FYNNEI. This CDR3 is 14 amino acids long. CDR3 bases: TGTGCCAGCAGGCCGGCTAGCGGATTCAATGAGCAGTTCTTC. Its translation: CASRPASGFNEQFF.

This clonotype came up a few times. This chain connects TRBV7-2 to TRBJ2-3; D may be TRBD1 (6 bases). CDR3 length: 16 residues. V shed 4 bases and J shed 0 bases, with 14 bases lying between them. The germline V gene has CDR1 SGHTA and CDR2 FQGNSA. CDR3 nucleotides: TGTGCCAGCAGCTCCGGACAGAAATCTAGCACAGATACGCAGTATTTT. Amino acid sequence: CASSSGQKSSTDTQYF.